One sample yielded the 30 T cell receptor beta chains listed below, sequenced in a study of T cells in Graves' hyperthyroidism and ophthalmopathy. The investigators amplified TCR beta CDR3 regions from RNA transcripts. A first-round RT-PCR of the TCR CDR3 used the HTBI primer set. TCRdb fed the multiplex PCR reads into MiXCR, producing one record per CDR3 protein. Of around 530,000 distinct CDR3 sequences in the sample, approximately 17% were seen once. Sequenced input: blood. These receptors originate from a woman between 18 and 29 years old with Graves' ophthalmopathy.

In regard to this clonotype: A much larger clone lies a single base off, so this may be a read error. The gene calls are TRBV11-2 and TRBJ1-2, with TRBD1 matching 7 bases. Germline CDR1 reads SGHAT; CDR2 reads FQNNGV. This CDR3 has 15 amino acids. CDR3 sequence (DNA): TGTGCCGGCAGCCGTCCCCGGGACAGCTACTATGGCTACACCTTC. It yields the protein CAGSRPRDSYYGYTF.

As to this clonotype: Germline and junction disagree at one end, which may indicate a read error. This sequence joins TRBV15 and TRBJ1-1; D not resolved. Germline V gives CDR1 LNHNV, CDR2 YYDKDF (reference sequence). The CDR3 is 14 residues long. The CDR3 reads CATSRVGLNTEALF. The CDR3 nucleotides are TGTGCCACCAGCAGAGTAGGTTTGAACACTGAAGCTCTCTTT.

This clonotype showed up just a few times. This chain connects TRBV7-9 to TRBJ2-2; 15 bases fit TRBD2. The germline gives CDR1 SEHNR, CDR2 FQNEAQ (reference sequence). The CDR3 sequence is 20 residues long. The V segment lost 6 bases and the J segment 4 bases; nucleotides outside the gene matches: 15. The CDR3 loop reads CASSDWTSGRASWFTGELFF. Here the CDR3 DNA reads TGTGCCAGCAGTGATTGGACTAGCGGGAGGGCTTCCTGGTTCACCGGGGAGCTGTTTTTT.

J is TRBJ1-1 and V is TRBV7-2; no reliable D call. V was pared by 10 bases and J by 3 bases, with 15 bases between. The CDR3 loop spans 13 amino acids. The germline gives CDR1 SGHTA, CDR2 FQGNSA. Here the CDR3 DNA reads TGTGCCACCAGAGGAGGGAGGCACACTGAAGCTTTCTTT. The encoded protein is CATRGGRHTEAFF.

This clonotype was observed at least ten times. This chain joins TRBV18 and TRBJ2-1; TRBD1 is a possible D gene (5 bases). The CDR3 is 13 amino acids. Trimming took off 2 bases at V and 7 bases at J, with 9 bases between the two ends. The germline V gene has CDR1 KGHSH and CDR2 LQKENI. The CDR3: CASSPGQGNEQFF. CDR3 DNA: TGTGCCAGCTCACCAGGACAAGGGAATGAGCAGTTCTTC. The whole variable domain, remainder taken from reference TRBV18 and TRBJ2-1, is NAGVMQNPRHLVRRRGQEARLRCSPMKGHSHVYWYRQLPEEGLKFMVYLQKENIIDESGMPKERFSAEFPKEGPSILRIQQVVRGDSAAYFCASSPGQGNEQFFGPGTRLTVL.

This clonotype was observed many times. CDR3 bases: TGCAGTGCCGGGGGGGTTCCTAGCGGGAGTTACGAGCAGTACTTC. Its protein product is CSAGGVPSGSYEQYF. The chain carries TRBV20-1 and TRBJ2-7; 10 bases line up with TRBD2. V lost 6 bases to trimming and J lost 4 bases; unmatched junction nucleotides: 12. The CDR3 consists of 15 residues. Germline assignment: CDR1 DFQATT and CDR2 SNEGSKA (reference sequence).

The chain employs TRBV6-1 and TRBJ1-2; D is unresolved. The CDR3 is 14 amino acids. The germline V gene has CDR1 MNHNS and CDR2 SASEGT. Trimming left V 2 bases short and J 3 bases short, with 10 bases between. CDR3 bases: TGTGCCAGCAGTGAAATAAACAGAGACTATGGCTACACCTTC. This codes for CASSEINRDYGYTF.

This clonotype was recorded a few times. V is TRBV3-1 and J is TRBJ1-2, with a tentative D call TRBD1 (6 bases). Germline values: CDR1 LGHDT, CDR2 YNNKEL (reference sequence). The CDR3 extends over 14 amino acids. V was cut by 4 bases and J by 6 bases, with 15 bases left in between. The CDR3 protein is CASSLGPGTNGYTF. In DNA form, the CDR3 reads TGTGCCAGCAGCCTCGGCCCCGGGACAAATGGCTACACCTTC.

This clonotype was seen at least ten times. The chain links TRBV28 to TRBJ2-7; D is unclear. Trimming pared 6 bases from V and 4 bases from J, leaving 10 bases between. The CDR3 contains 12 residues. The germline V gene encodes CDR1 MDHEN and CDR2 SYDVKM. CDR3 in amino acids: CASSPIKYEQYF. The CDR3 DNA follows: TGTGCCAGCAGCCCCATCAAATACGAGCAGTACTTC.

This clonotype has a handful of counts. This chain links TRBV27 with TRBJ1-1; 9 nucleotides agree with TRBD1. Trimming at V came to 6 bases and at J to 5 bases, leaving 4 bases not matched to a gene. Germline assignment: CDR1 MNHEY and CDR2 SMNVEV (reference sequence). The CDR3 covers 13 residues. This chain's CDR3 is CASRGTGLTEAFF. The CDR3 DNA reads TGTGCCAGCAGGGGGACAGGGCTTACTGAAGCTTTCTTT.

This clonotype was seen more than once but under ten times. The V and J genes are TRBV7-9 and TRBJ2-1; 10 bases are shared with TRBD1. This CDR3 has 14 amino acids. J was trimmed by 6 bases and V by 6 bases; bases with no gene match: 5. Looked up from germline, CDR1 is SEHNR and CDR2 is FQNEAQ (reference sequence). The CDR3 DNA follows: TGTGCCAGCAGTCGACAGGGGGCAGGCAATGAGCAGTTCTTC. It codes for CASSRQGAGNEQFF.

The genes are TRBV7-6 and TRBJ2-1; 7 nucleotides agree with TRBD2. Trimming removed 3 bases from V and 1 base from J; junction bases left unmatched: 6. The CDR3 consists of 16 residues. Looked up from germline, CDR1 is SGHVS and CDR2 is FNYEAQ. CDR3 in DNA: TGTGCCAGCAGCTTCAAGAGCGGGATTTCCTACAATGAGCAGTTCTTC. Amino acid sequence: CASSFKSGISYNEQFF.

This clonotype came up a few times. This rearrangement joins TRBV29-1 to TRBJ2-7; 7 nucleotides line up with TRBD2. The trim removed 6 bases at V and 5 bases at J, leaving 10 bases unmatched. CDR1 and CDR2 from the germline V gene are SQVTM and ANQGSEA. The length of the CDR3 is 13 residues. CDR3 sequence reads: CSVLAVDLNEQYF. CDR3 DNA sequence: TGCAGCGTCCTAGCGGTGGACCTAAACGAGCAGTACTTC.

Of note for this clonotype: A much larger clone differs from this one at a single base, so this may be a read error. This chain links TRBV7-2 with TRBJ1-2; the D is unclear. In germline, CDR1 is SGHTA, CDR2 FQGNSA. The CDR3 covers 15 residues. The CDR3 DNA reads as TGTGCCAGCAGCGGACGGGCCCCTAGAGCAAATGGCTACATCTTC. It translates to CASSGRAPRANGYIF.

This clonotype has at least ten counts. The CDR3 nucleotides read TGTGCCAGCAGCCAAGCTAACAGGGCCTACGAGCAGTACTTC. Residues: CASSQANRAYEQYF. This chain uses TRBV3-1 with TRBJ2-7; possibly TRBD1 for D (6 bases). Germline V gene data show CDR1 as LGHDT and CDR2 as YNNKEL (reference sequence). The CDR3 is 14 residues long. Trimming left V 1 base short and J 2 bases short, with 9 bases between.

This clonotype was found many times. The gene calls are TRBV5-1 and TRBJ2-1, with TRBD2 matching 8 bases. Germline V gene lookup returns CDR1 SGHRS and CDR2 YFSETQ. The ends lost 3 bases at V and 6 bases at J; junction bases unmatched: 8. The CDR3 covers 15 residues. The CDR3 DNA is TGCGCCAGCAGCTCCGAAGCGGGAGCTGGCAATGAGCAGTTCTTC. Translated, it gives CASSSEAGAGNEQFF.

This clonotype came up many times. The gene calls are TRBV20-1 and TRBJ1-2; D remains unclear. The CDR3 sequence is 12 residues long. Trimming left V 0 bases short and J 8 bases short, with 10 bases between. Looked up from germline, CDR1 is DFQATT and CDR2 is SNEGSKA (reference sequence). This chain's CDR3 is CSARDLGEGYTF. CDR3 bases: TGCAGTGCTAGAGATCTTGGGGAGGGCTACACCTTC.

This clonotype was seen more than once but under ten times. V is TRBV11-2 and J is TRBJ2-5, with 10 nucleotides matching TRBD2. Germline-derived CDR1 and CDR2 are SGHAT and FQNNGV. The CDR3 has 16 amino acids. V was clipped by 6 bases and J by 2 bases; unmatched bases: 9. This CDR3 is CASRAGLAGEQETQYF. CDR3 coding DNA: TGTGCCAGCAGGGCGGGGCTAGCGGGAGAACAAGAGACCCAGTACTTC.

The V and J genes are TRBV6-1 and TRBJ2-3, with 13 nucleotides matching TRBD2. This CDR3 spans 16 amino acids. The V segment lost 7 bases and the J segment 5 bases; nucleotides outside the gene matches: 9. Per germline, CDR1 MNHNS and CDR2 SASEGT. DNA for the CDR3: TGTGCCAGCAAGCAAGGACTAGCGGGAGCTGAAGATACGCAGTATTTT. Its translation: CASKQGLAGAEDTQYF.

J is TRBJ1-4 and V is TRBV15; perhaps TRBD1 as D (5 bases). Germline CDR1 reads LNHNV; CDR2 reads YYDKDF (reference sequence). The CDR3 is 15 amino acids. Deletions cut 5 bases from V and 0 bases from J, with 10 bases between. In DNA, the CDR3 is TGTGCCACCAGCGATGAAGGGGCAACTAATGAAAAACTGTTTTTT. Protein: CATSDEGATNEKLFF.

The table lists this clonotype with a few counts. The chain has TRBV9 and TRBJ2-3; TRBD1 matches 8 bases. The CDR3 consists of 15 residues. Germline V gene data show CDR1 as SGDLS and CDR2 as YYNGEE. The J segment lost 4 bases and the V segment lost 3 bases, leaving 7 bases of the junction unmatched. The chain's CDR3 is CASSDSVQGADTQYF. As DNA, the CDR3 is TGTGCCAGCAGCGACTCCGTACAGGGGGCAGATACGCAGTATTTT.

This clonotype was seen ten or more times. The gene calls are TRBV28 and TRBJ1-3; TRBD1 matches 7 bases. The CDR3 consists of 14 residues. Germline V gene sequence: CDR1 MDHEN, CDR2 SYDVKM. V lost 5 bases to trimming and J lost 3 bases; unmatched junction nucleotides: 4. The DNA of the CDR3 is TGTGCCAGCAGTAGGGGGCAAGTTGGAAACACCATATATTTT. This encodes CASSRGQVGNTIYF.

This clonotype appeared many times. The chain's CDR3 is CASSMSGRAGNEQFF. CDR3 sequence (DNA): TGTGCCAGCAGCATGAGCGGGAGAGCGGGAAATGAGCAGTTCTTC. V usage is TRBV9 and J usage is TRBJ2-1, with 8 bases identical to TRBD2. There are 15 residues in the CDR3. The junction had 10 bases not matched to a gene; V was cut back by 4 bases and J by 7 bases. Germline V gives CDR1 SGDLS, CDR2 YYNGEE. Complete variable domain (other parts from reference TRBV9 and TRBJ2-1): DSGVTQTPKHLITATGQRVTLRCSPRSGDLSVYWYQQSLDQGLQFLIQYYNGEERAKGNILERFSAQQFPDLHSELNLSSLELGDSALYFCASSMSGRAGNEQFFGPGTRLTVL.

The V call is TRBV5-8, the J call TRBJ2-2, with 10 bases aligning to TRBD2. CDR1 is SGHTS and CDR2 is YDEGEE in the germline V gene. The CDR3 is 15 residues long. Trimming removed 7 bases from V and 2 bases from J; junction bases left unmatched: 5. The CDR3 region is CASFRTSGNTGELFF. The CDR3 bases are TGTGCCAGCTTCAGGACTAGCGGAAACACCGGGGAGCTGTTTTTT.

This clonotype was detected a few times. V usage is TRBV6-2 or TRBV6-3 and J usage is TRBJ2-6, with D tentatively TRBD2 (6 bases). CDR1 is MNHEY, CDR2 SVGEGT, per germline. The CDR3 is made up of 18 amino acids. V lost 6 bases and J lost 0, with 18 bases in between. CDR3 bases: TGTGCCAGCAGCTTCTTCGCGGGACGCAACTCTGGGGCCAACGTCCTGACTTTC. Translated, it gives CASSFFAGRNSGANVLTF.

This clonotype was seen repeatedly, ten times or more. The CDR3 sequence is CASSLNGGYEQYF. The CDR3 DNA reads TGTGCCAGCAGTTTAAATGGTGGCTACGAGCAGTACTTC. This rearrangement joins TRBV27 to TRBJ2-7; unclear D gene. Germline V gene data show CDR1 as MNHEY and CDR2 as SMNVEV (reference sequence). The CDR3 extends over 13 amino acids. Trimming took off 2 bases at V and 3 bases at J, with 8 bases between the two ends.

This clonotype was picked up a small number of times. The chain has TRBV9 and TRBJ2-1, with TRBD1 matching over 7 bases. Per the germline V gene, CDR1 is SGDLS and CDR2 is YYNGEE. J gave up 5 bases and V 0 bases, and 5 bases lay outside the gene matches. The CDR3 contains 15 residues. CDR3 bases: TGTGCCAGCAGCGTAGGGGACAGTCCACACAATGAGCAGTTCTTC. Its translation: CASSVGDSPHNEQFF.

This clonotype appeared many times. This chain connects TRBV27 to TRBJ2-1, with TRBD1 as a possible D gene (6 bases). The CDR3 extends over 15 amino acids. Deletions cut 3 bases from V and 0 bases from J, with 9 bases between. Germline assignment: CDR1 MNHEY and CDR2 SMNVEV (reference sequence). Written as DNA, the CDR3 is TGTGCCAGCAGTTTCGACAGGCGCTCCTACAATGAGCAGTTCTTC. Amino acids: CASSFDRRSYNEQFF.

Many counts were recorded for this clonotype. J is TRBJ1-2 and V is TRBV11-2, with TRBD1 as a possible D gene (5 bases). Trimming cost V 5 bases and J 4 bases, with 17 bases left between them. This CDR3 is 15 amino acids long. Per germline, CDR1 SGHAT and CDR2 FQNNGV. This chain's CDR3 is CASSPPSTAFYGYTF. The CDR3 DNA follows: TGTGCCAGCAGCCCCCCCTCGACAGCATTCTATGGCTACACCTTC.

This clonotype was counted only a few times. This chain uses TRBV30 with TRBJ2-2; D gene uncertain. The V gene lost 4 bases and the J gene lost 9 bases, with 12 bases spanning the gap. The CDR3 extends over 12 amino acids. In germline, CDR1 is GTSNPN, CDR2 SVGIG (reference sequence). DNA of the CDR3: TGTGCCTGGACCAAGGGAACCAGGGAGCTGTTTTTT. Protein product: CAWTKGTRELFF.